What follows are 11 T cell receptor beta chains derived from one specimen sequenced in a study of CD8+ T cells in alopecia areata. RNA was isolated and reverse transcribed to cDNA, the sequencing template. Sequenced by immunoSEQ multiplex PCR; TCRdb stores in-frame clones only, minus some. The sample shows some 180,000 clones, approximately 55% of them seen only once. Treatment in this sample: oral pan-JAK inhibitor, 5-10 mg twice daily. Sequences were derived from CD8+ T cells sorted from blood, sampled at week 24, from a patient treated with tofacitinib. The source of these receptors is a human donor with alopecia areata.

This chain joins TRBV7-9 and TRBJ2-5; unclear D gene. The CDR3 loop spans 14 amino acids. The ends were cut back, 4 bases at V and 5 bases at J, with 14 bases in the middle. Looked up from germline, CDR1 is SEHNR and CDR2 is FQNEAQ (reference sequence). CDR3 nucleotides: TGTGCCAGCAGCTCAAACGACGGCGTGGAGACCCAGTACTTC. Translating it yields CASSSNDGVETQYF.

There are many counts of this clone. This chain uses TRBV7-3 with TRBJ1-1, with D maybe TRBD1 (6 bases). Trimming removed 1 base from V and 3 bases from J, with 18 bases in between. The CDR3 contains 17 residues. Germline CDR1 reads SGHTA; CDR2 reads FQGTGA. DNA for the CDR3: TGTGCCAGCAGCTTAAGTGTCATCCCAGGGGCGGACACTGAAGCTTTCTTT. Protein sequence: CASSLSVIPGADTEAFF.

This clone is a singleton in its sample. The rearrangement uses TRBV30 and TRBJ1-5; the match to TRBD1 covers 8 bases. The CDR3 is 13 residues long. Germline V lookup: CDR1 GTSNPN, CDR2 SVGIG (reference sequence). V dropped 2 bases and J dropped 7; count of bases not matched to a gene: 4. The CDR3 DNA reads TGTGCCTGGAGTCAGTCAGGGGGCCAGCCCCAGCATTTT. Amino acids: CAWSQSGGQPQHF.

The rearrangement joins TRBV7-2 to TRBJ2-7; 7 bases are a match to TRBD2. The CDR3 is made up of 14 amino acids. The V gene's germline CDR1 is SGHTA and CDR2 FQGNSA. J was trimmed by 4 bases and V by 5 bases; bases with no gene match: 8. The CDR3 reads CASSPREGSYEQYF. The CDR3 DNA follows: TGTGCCAGCAGCCCCAGGGAGGGCAGTTACGAGCAGTACTTC. The full variable domain, with the rest looked up from reference TRBV7-2 and TRBJ2-7, is GAGVSQSPSNKVTEKGKDVELRCDPISGHTALYWYRQSLGQGLEFLIYFQGNSAPDKSGLPSDRFSAERTGGSVSTLTIQRTQQEDSAVYLCASSPREGSYEQYFGPGTRLTVT.

This chain connects TRBV2 to TRBJ1-2; a possible D gene is TRBD1 (6 bases). The CDR3 covers 14 residues. The V gene lost 2 bases and the J gene lost 8 bases, with 15 bases spanning the gap. Germline V gene lookup returns CDR1 SNHLY and CDR2 FYNNEI. The CDR3 region is CASSEIGGLGGYTF. CDR3 DNA: TGTGCCAGCAGTGAAATCGGGGGGCTAGGCGGCTACACCTTC.

This clone appeared a few times. V and J are TRBV4-1 and TRBJ1-1; 10 nucleotides agree with TRBD1. Losses at the gene ends were 0 bases for V and 7 bases for J; bases not matched to a gene: 14. CDR3 length: 18 residues. Germline V gene sequence: CDR1 MGHRA, CDR2 YSYEKL. In DNA, the CDR3 is TGCGCCAGCAGCCAAGACACCCTAGAGCCGGGACAGGGGTTTGAAGCTTTCTTT. Translating gives CASSQDTLEPGQGFEAFF.

This clone has more than one count but fewer than ten. The chain recombines TRBV11-2 with TRBJ2-7; TRBD2 aligns across 8 bases. The germline CDR1 and CDR2 sequences are SGHAT and FQNNGV. After removal of 2 bases from V and 3 bases from J, the junction contained 3 bases not matched to a gene. The CDR3 is 14 residues long. The CDR3 nucleotides are TGTGCCAGCAGCTTAAGGCTAGCGGGCTACGAGCAGTACTTC. This sequence encodes CASSLRLAGYEQYF.

This clone was seen only a few times. The gene calls are TRBV4-1 and TRBJ1-6; D unclear. The germline gives CDR1 MGHRA, CDR2 YSYEKL. The CDR3 has 13 residues. V was trimmed by 1 base and J by 8 bases, leaving 6 bases between them. The CDR3 DNA is TGCGCCAGCAGCCAAGCTGCGGATTCACCCCTCCACTTT. It yields the protein CASSQAADSPLHF.

J is TRBJ1-1 and V is TRBV30, with D uncertain. The CDR3 length is 14 residues. Germline V gene data show CDR1 as GTSNPN and CDR2 as SVGIG (reference sequence). V lost 0 bases to trimming and J lost 6 bases, with 14 bases between them. The CDR3 DNA follows: TGTGCCTGGAGTGTACGGGTTATGAGTCCTGAAGCTTTCTTT. Amino acid sequence: CAWSVRVMSPEAFF.

V gene TRBV6-5 combines with J gene TRBJ2-5; 8 nucleotides line up with TRBD1. With the DNA end fitting TRBJ2-7 better, the J assignment may be wrong. The CDR3 is 13 residues long. The germline CDR1 and CDR2 sequences are MNHEY and SVGAGI. The CDR3 region is CASSYSTGDEQYF. CDR3 DNA: TGTGCCAGCAGTTACTCGACAGGGGACGAGCAGTACTTC.

The chain employs TRBV4-3 and TRBJ2-3; D unclear. The germline CDR1 and CDR2 sequences are LGHNA and YSLEER. The CDR3 is made up of 15 amino acids. V was pared by 0 bases and J by 2 bases, with 9 bases between. CDR3 protein: CASSQDKGDTDTQYF. The CDR3 DNA follows: TGCGCCAGCAGCCAAGATAAGGGTGACACAGATACGCAGTATTTT.